The next 5 T cell receptor beta chains were all read from a single sample in a study of blood T cell repertoires in COVID-19. Profiled with immunoSEQ multiplex PCR; TCRdb holds only in-frame clones, not every one. The top ten clones hold approximately 20% of a sample with about 60,000 clones, about 80% of them seen once. Sequencing used peripheral blood. The receptors shown here come from a man aged 25-45 years with COVID-19, enrolled during active disease.

The chain carries TRBV4-3 and TRBJ1-4, with a tentative D call TRBD1 (5 bases). Germline assignment: CDR1 LGHNA and CDR2 YSLEER. Trimming cost V 2 bases and J 14 bases, with 18 bases left between them. This CDR3 region has 14 residues. DNA of the CDR3: TGCGCCAGCAGCCAAAAGTTCAGCGGAGGGGTGCTGTTTTTT. Its protein product is CASSQKFSGGVLFF.

The rearrangement joins TRBV11-3 to TRBJ2-7, with a possible D match to TRBD1 (6 bases). Trimming cost V 6 bases and J 1 base, with 13 bases left between them. CDR1 is SGHNT and CDR2 is YENEEA in the germline V gene. The CDR3 is made up of 14 amino acids. Here the CDR3 reads CASSSTRGSYEQYF. The DNA for the CDR3 is TGTGCCAGCAGTTCTACGAGGGGGTCCTACGAGCAGTACTTC.

Concerning this clone: Distinct nucleotide sequences in the sample also encode this CDR3. The chain carries TRBV30 and TRBJ1-1, with 7 bases aligning to TRBD1. The CDR3 runs 13 residues. CDR1 is GTSNPN and CDR2 is SVGIG in the germline V gene (reference sequence). Trimming removed 3 bases from V and 0 bases from J; junction bases left unmatched: 1. CDR3 DNA: TGTGCCTGGAGGACAGGGATGAACACTGAAGCTTTCTTT. Its protein is CAWRTGMNTEAFF. The whole variable domain, remainder taken from reference TRBV30 and TRBJ1-1, is SQTIHQWPATLVQPVGSPLSLECTVEGTSNPNLYWYRQAAGRGLQLLFYSVGIGQISSEVPQNLSASRPQDRQFILSSKKLLLSDSGFYLCAWRTGMNTEAFFGQGTRLTVV.

The chain links TRBV19 to TRBJ1-5; D gene uncertain. This CDR3 contains 15 residues. CDR1 is LNHDA, CDR2 SQIVND, per germline (reference sequence). The germline V and J ends were trimmed by 7 bases and 0 bases, with 13 bases remaining between them. The CDR3 coding sequence is TGTGCCAGTATAACGGCGGGGTATAGCAATCAGCCCCAGCATTTT. This codes for CASITAGYSNQPQHF.

This clone has more than one count but fewer than ten. The chain combines TRBV6-1 with TRBJ1-3, with D uncertain. Germline CDR1 reads MNHNS; CDR2 reads SASEGT. This CDR3 is 15 amino acids long. The V gene lost 1 base and the J gene lost 2 bases, with 9 bases spanning the gap. CDR3 bases: TGTGCCAGCAGTGAAGGCAGGATTACTGGAAACACCATATATTTT. This encodes CASSEGRITGNTIYF.